What follows is one TCR beta chain and its context. The data are from a study of blood T cell repertoires in COVID-19. Study-level information: Samples came from the United States, Italy and Spain, spanning acute and convalescent COVID-19. Sources were T cells, B-cell-depleted T cells, or PBMCs; the material itself was cDNA or gDNA.

In the authors' workflow: Amplified reference gene primers provided the basis for estimating nucleated cell counts. Only in-frame clones appear in the TCRdb table, and some are missing; sequencing was by immunoSEQ multiplex PCR. From that table come the V and J calls and clone size; the DNA was used to work out D and trimming. The sample holds around 60,000 clones, approximately 80% seen once. Germline V CDR1 and CDR2: LNHDA, SQIVND (reference sequence). V was shortened by 3 bases and J by 8 bases, with 13 bases between the two germline ends. The CDR3 length is 13 residues. The receptor was derived from a human donor in a cohort sampled during active COVID-19. The genes are TRBV19 and TRBJ1-2; D may be TRBD1 (5 bases). The source material was peripheral blood. The DNA of the CDR3 is TGTGCCAGTAGTATTTCAGGGTTTGAGGGCTACACCTTC. This encodes CASSISGFEGYTF.